One and the same sample provided the 12 T cell receptor beta chains below, sequenced in a study of preoperative IRX-2 immunotherapy in early breast cancer. Using immunoSEQ multiplex PCR, the repertoire was profiled, and TCRdb retains in-frame clones only, with some absent. Of about 13,000 clones listed, approximately 91% are singletons. The sample's treatment: preoperative locoregional IRX-2 cytokine immunotherapy. The sample was gathered from a patient treated with IRX-2 immunotherapy. These receptor sequences come from a human donor with breast cancer.

This sequence joins TRBV27 and TRBJ2-7, with a tentative D call TRBD2 (6 bases). In germline, CDR1 is MNHEY, CDR2 SMNVEV (reference sequence). Trimming took 6 bases from V and 0 from J, leaving 12 bases between them. The CDR3 contains 14 residues. The CDR3 protein is CASRPLGGSYEQYV. The CDR3 DNA follows: TGTGCCAGCAGACCCCTCGGGGGCTCCTACGAGCAGTACGTC.

The rearrangement joins TRBV29-1 to TRBJ1-1, with D perhaps TRBD1 (5 bases). CDR1 is SQVTM and CDR2 is ANQGSEA in the germline V gene. The V and J ends lost 3 bases and 12 bases respectively, with 20 bases between them. The CDR3 has 13 residues. The CDR3 region has the DNA TGCAGCGTTGACAATAGGCAGGGCCCTAAATCTTTCTTT. Residues: CSVDNRQGPKSFF.

V is TRBV5-1 and J is TRBJ2-5; TRBD2 matches 7 bases. Germline V gene sequence: CDR1 SGHRS, CDR2 YFSETQ. CDR3 length: 14 amino acids. Trimming at V came to 2 bases and at J to 7 bases, leaving 8 bases not matched to a gene. CDR3 DNA: TGCGCCAGCAGCTTTAATGAGCGGGGTGTGACCCAGTACTTC. It yields the protein CASSFNERGVTQYF.

The gene calls are TRBV18 and TRBJ2-1; 12 nucleotides align to TRBD2. V trimming: 3 bases; J trimming: 1 base; junction bases outside the gene matches: 4. Germline CDR1 reads KGHSH; CDR2 reads LQKENI. This CDR3 has 17 residues. The CDR3 region is CASSPNGLAGSYNEQFF. The CDR3 DNA sequence: TGTGCCAGCTCACCGAATGGACTAGCGGGGTCCTACAATGAGCAGTTCTTC.

This chain's CDR3 is CASSPGVGSNQPQHF. The CDR3, as DNA: TGTGCCAGCTCACCAGGTGTTGGTAGCAATCAGCCCCAGCATTTT. The chain combines TRBV18 with TRBJ1-5, with D unclear. The CDR3 loop spans 15 amino acids. Germline V CDR1 and CDR2: KGHSH, LQKENI. V gave up 2 bases and J gave up 0 bases, with 8 bases separating them.

The CDR3 loop reads CASSRDTSRTGELFF. CDR3 DNA sequence: TGTGCCAGCAGCCGGGACACCTCGAGGACCGGGGAGCTGTTTTTT. The rearrangement links TRBV2 to TRBJ2-2, with a weak D call TRBD1 (6 bases). From germline, CDR1 is SNHLY and CDR2 FYNNEI. This CDR3 comprises 15 residues. Trimming pared 6 bases from V and 5 bases from J, leaving 16 bases between.

The chain combines TRBV6-1 with TRBJ1-2; 7 nucleotides line up with TRBD1. CDR1 is MNHNS, CDR2 SASEGT, per germline. J was trimmed by 6 bases and V by 4 bases; bases with no gene match: 11. This CDR3 is built from 15 residues. CDR3 coding DNA: TGTGCCAGCAGTGGGAAACAGGGGTGGTCAGATGGCTACACCTTC. It codes for CASSGKQGWSDGYTF.

This clone was seen a single time. This chain links TRBV6-9 with TRBJ1-1; D is uncertain. The V end was cut by 0 bases, the J end by 8 bases, with 10 bases between. Germline loops: CDR1 MNHGY, CDR2 SVAAGI. The CDR3 extends over 13 amino acids. The CDR3 region has the DNA TGTGCCAGCAGTTATTCCTGGGATTCCGAAGCTTTCTTT. Translated, it gives CASSYSWDSEAFF.

The chain recombines TRBV7-9 with TRBJ1-2, with unresolved D. The CDR3 is 13 residues long. Trimming left V 5 bases short and J 0 bases short, with 7 bases between. From germline, CDR1 is SEHNR and CDR2 FQNEAQ (reference sequence). The CDR3 DNA sequence: TGTGCCAGCAGCCGAAATACTAACTATGGCTACACCTTC. Amino acids: CASSRNTNYGYTF. Together with reference TRBV7-9 and TRBJ1-2, the CDR3 gives the full variable domain: DTGVSQNPRHKITKRGQNVTFRCDPISEHNRLYWYRQTLGQGPEFLTYFQNEAQLEKSRLLSDRFSAERPKGSFSTLEIQRTEQGDSAMYLCASSRNTNYGYTFGSGTRLTVV.

The chain combines TRBV28 with TRBJ1-4, with D hard to call. Germline V CDR1 and CDR2: MDHEN, SYDVKM. The CDR3 has 17 residues. The V and J ends lost 3 bases and 2 bases respectively, with 16 bases between them. CDR3 residues: CASSLTGFPVTNEKLFF. The CDR3 DNA follows: TGTGCCAGCAGTTTGACGGGGTTTCCGGTCACTAATGAAAAACTGTTTTTT. Full variable domain (outside the CDR3, taken from reference TRBV28 and TRBJ1-4): DVKVTQSSRYLVKRTGEKVFLECVQDMDHENMFWYRQDPGLGLRLIYFSYDVKMKEKGDIPEGYSVSREKKERFSLILESASTNQTSMYLCASSLTGFPVTNEKLFFGSGTQLSVL.

The chain links TRBV19 to TRBJ2-2, with 9 bases matching TRBD1. This CDR3 region has 16 residues. Germline V gene lookup returns CDR1 LNHDA and CDR2 SQIVND (reference sequence). Trimming at V came to 4 bases and at J to 5 bases, leaving 8 bases not matched to a gene. CDR3 in DNA: TGTGCCAGTAGTAGGCAGGGACAGGGAGGGACCGGGGAGCTGTTTTTT. It is translated as CASSRQGQGGTGELFF.

The V call is TRBV7-8, the J call TRBJ1-3; TRBD1 is a possible D gene (6 bases). V lost 5 bases, J lost 0 bases, and 8 bases lay in between. This CDR3 spans 14 amino acids. Germline lookup yields CDR1 SGHVS and CDR2 FQNEAQ. The CDR3 DNA reads TGTGCCAGCAGCCAGGACAGCTCTGGAAACACCATATATTTT. Residues: CASSQDSSGNTIYF. The full variable domain, with the rest looked up from reference TRBV7-8 and TRBJ1-3, is GAGVSQSPRYKVAKRGQDVALRCDPISGHVSLFWYQQALGQGPEFLTYFQNEAQLDKSGLPSDRFFAERPEGSVSTLKIQRTQQEDSAVYLCASSQDSSGNTIYFGEGSWLTVV.